This T cell receptor (beta chain) derives from a study of early T cells in non-severe SARS-CoV-2 infection. Germline CDR1 and CDR2: SQVTM and ANQGSEA. V lost 4 bases and J lost 7, with 10 bases in between. The CDR3 length is 11 residues. This clonotype was detected ten times or more. TCRdb re-analysed the 5' RACE reads in MiXCR, keeping a single row per CDR3 protein. Here the sample spans 50,000 to 65,000 distinct CDR3 sequences, 11% being singletons. The receptor was derived from an adult who was a healthcare worker with PCR-confirmed SARS-CoV-2 infection or an uninfected control (not recorded which). The V call is TRBV29-1, the J call TRBJ1-2, with D unresolved. The material was whole blood, obtained at baseline. The CDR3 is CSVAEIGGYTF. The DNA for the CDR3 is TGCAGCGTTGCAGAGATCGGTGGCTACACCTTC. The whole variable domain, filled in from reference TRBV29-1 and TRBJ1-2, reads SAVISQKPSRDICQRGTSLTIQCQVDSQVTMMFWYRQQPGQSLTLIATANQGSEATYESGFVIDKFPISRPNLTFSTLTVSNMSPEDSSIYLCSVAEIGGYTFGSGTRLTVV.